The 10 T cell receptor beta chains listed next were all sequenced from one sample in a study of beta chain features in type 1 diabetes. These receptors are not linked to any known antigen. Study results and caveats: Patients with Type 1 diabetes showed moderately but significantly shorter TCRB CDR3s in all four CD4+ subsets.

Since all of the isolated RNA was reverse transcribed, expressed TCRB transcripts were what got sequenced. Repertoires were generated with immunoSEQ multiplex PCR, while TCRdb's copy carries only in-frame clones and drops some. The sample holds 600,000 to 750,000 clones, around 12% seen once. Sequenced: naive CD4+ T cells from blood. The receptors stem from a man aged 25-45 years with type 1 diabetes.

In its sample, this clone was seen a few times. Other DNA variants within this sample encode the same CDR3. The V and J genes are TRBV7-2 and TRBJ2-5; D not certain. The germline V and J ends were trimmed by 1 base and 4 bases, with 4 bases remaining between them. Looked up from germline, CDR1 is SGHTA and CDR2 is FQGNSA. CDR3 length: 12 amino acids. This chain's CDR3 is CASSLGSETQYF. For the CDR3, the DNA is TGTGCCAGCAGCTTAGGATCAGAGACCCAGTACTTC.

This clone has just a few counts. In nucleotides, the CDR3 is TGCGCCAGCAGCCAAGCCAGGGACAGACTTAACTATGGCTACACCTTC. It codes for CASSQARDRLNYGYTF. The rearrangement uses TRBV4-3 and TRBJ1-2; TRBD1 agrees at 7 bases. This CDR3 is built from 16 residues. CDR1 and CDR2 (germline): LGHNA, YSLEER. V lost 1 base and J lost 1; bases outside the gene matches: 6.

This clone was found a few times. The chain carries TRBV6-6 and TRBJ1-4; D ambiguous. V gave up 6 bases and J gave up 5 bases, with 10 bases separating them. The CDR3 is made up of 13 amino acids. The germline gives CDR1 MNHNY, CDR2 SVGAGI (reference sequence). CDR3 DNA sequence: TGTGCCAGCAGGCTGATTCCAAATGAAAAACTGTTTTTT. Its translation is CASRLIPNEKLFF.

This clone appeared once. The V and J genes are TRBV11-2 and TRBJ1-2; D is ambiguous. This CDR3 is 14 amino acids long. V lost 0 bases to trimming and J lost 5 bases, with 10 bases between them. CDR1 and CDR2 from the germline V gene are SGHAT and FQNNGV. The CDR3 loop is CASSLEGSPYGYTF. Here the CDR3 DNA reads TGTGCCAGCAGCTTAGAGGGATCCCCGTATGGCTACACCTTC. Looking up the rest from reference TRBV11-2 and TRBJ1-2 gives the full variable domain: EAGVAQSPRYKIIEKRQSVAFWCNPISGHATLYWYQQILGQGPKLLIQFQNNGVVDDSQLPKDRFSAERLKGVDSTLKIQPAKLEDSAVYLCASSLEGSPYGYTFGSGTRLTVV.

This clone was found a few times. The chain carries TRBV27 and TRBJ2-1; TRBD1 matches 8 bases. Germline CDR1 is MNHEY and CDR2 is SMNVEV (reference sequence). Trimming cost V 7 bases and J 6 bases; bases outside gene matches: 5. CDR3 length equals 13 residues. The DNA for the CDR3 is TGTGCCAGCAAGGGACAGGCCCCCAATGAGCAGTTCTTC. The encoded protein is CASKGQAPNEQFF.

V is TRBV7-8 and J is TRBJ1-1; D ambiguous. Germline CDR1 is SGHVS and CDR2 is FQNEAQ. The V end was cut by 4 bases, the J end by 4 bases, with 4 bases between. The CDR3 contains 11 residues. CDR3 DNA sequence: TGTGCCAGCAGCTCCGGCACTGAAGCTTTCTTT. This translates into CASSSGTEAFF.

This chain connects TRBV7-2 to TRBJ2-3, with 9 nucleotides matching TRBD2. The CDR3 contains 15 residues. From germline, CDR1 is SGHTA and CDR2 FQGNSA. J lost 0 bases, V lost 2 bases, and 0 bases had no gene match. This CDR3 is CASSLLAGSTDTQYF. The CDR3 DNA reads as TGTGCCAGCAGCTTACTAGCGGGGAGCACAGATACGCAGTATTTT.

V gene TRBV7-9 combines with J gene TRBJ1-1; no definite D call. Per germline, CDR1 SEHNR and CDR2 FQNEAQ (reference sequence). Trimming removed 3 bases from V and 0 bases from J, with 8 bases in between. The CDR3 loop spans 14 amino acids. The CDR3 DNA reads TGTGCCAGCAGCTTCGCGGCAATGAACACTGAAGCTTTCTTT. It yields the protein CASSFAAMNTEAFF.

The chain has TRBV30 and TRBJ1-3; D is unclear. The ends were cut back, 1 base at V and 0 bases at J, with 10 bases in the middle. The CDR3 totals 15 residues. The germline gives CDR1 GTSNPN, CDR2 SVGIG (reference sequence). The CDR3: CAWSADSRSGNTIYF. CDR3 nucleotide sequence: TGTGCCTGGAGTGCAGACTCACGCTCTGGAAACACCATATATTTT.

CDR3 region: CASSLWQGPNTEAFF. The DNA of the CDR3 is TGTGCCAGCAGCTTATGGCAGGGGCCGAACACTGAAGCTTTCTTT. This sequence joins TRBV7-9 and TRBJ1-1, with D perhaps matching TRBD1 (6 bases). Germline-derived CDR1 and CDR2 are SEHNR and FQNEAQ (reference sequence). CDR3 length equals 15 residues. Trimming cost V 2 bases and J 1 base, with 11 bases left between them.